Below, 25 T cell receptor beta chains from the same sample are listed, as sequenced in a study of blood T cell repertoires in COVID-19. This table comes from immunoSEQ multiplex PCR, and its TCRdb copy is limited to in-frame clones, with some not included. This table has tens of thousands of clones, 80% to 90% appearing once. Sequencing was done on a sample of peripheral blood. The receptor set was obtained from a man aged 60 to 69 with acute or convalescent COVID-19.

This clone was seen just once. V gene TRBV20-1 combines with J gene TRBJ2-1; D remains ambiguous. This CDR3 spans 11 amino acids. V was shortened by 3 bases and J by 12 bases, with 12 bases between the two germline ends. Germline loops: CDR1 DFQATT, CDR2 SNEGSKA (reference sequence). This chain's CDR3 is CSARSANGQFF. DNA of the CDR3: TGCAGTGCTAGGTCTGCCAACGGGCAGTTCTTC.

V is TRBV9 and J is TRBJ2-7; no definite D call. The ends were cut back, 4 bases at V and 7 bases at J, with 12 bases in the middle. Per germline, CDR1 SGDLS and CDR2 YYNGEE. This CDR3 contains 12 residues. The CDR3 DNA follows: TGTGCCAGCAGCCCCTTCTCCGGTGAGCAGTACTTC. Translating gives CASSPFSGEQYF.

This clone appeared once. This chain links TRBV5-1 with TRBJ2-5; 10 bases line up with TRBD2. This CDR3 is 17 amino acids long. After removal of 4 bases from V and 1 base from J, the junction contained 10 bases not matched to a gene. Germline V CDR1 and CDR2: SGHRS, YFSETQ. The CDR3 sequence: CASSPVVSGRFQETQYF. The CDR3 nucleotides are TGCGCCAGCAGCCCGGTTGTTAGCGGGAGGTTCCAAGAGACCCAGTACTTC.

The gene calls are TRBV6-5 and TRBJ1-5, with D tentatively TRBD1 (6 bases). The CDR3 covers 14 residues. The V end lost 7 bases, the J end lost 3 bases, and 13 bases lay between the germline ends. CDR1 is MNHEY, CDR2 SVGAGI, per germline. CDR3 DNA: TGTGCCAGCAAACGGGACATCGACAATCAGCCCCAGCATTTT. Its translation is CASKRDIDNQPQHF.

This rearrangement joins TRBV5-1 to TRBJ2-1, with 12 bases that match TRBD1. Germline-derived CDR1 and CDR2 are SGHRS and YFSETQ. This CDR3 contains 16 residues. V lost 0 bases, J lost 4 bases, and 2 bases stayed unmatched. CDR3 region: CASSLEGQGAYNEQFF. The DNA of the CDR3 is TGCGCCAGCAGCTTGGAGGGACAGGGGGCATACAATGAGCAGTTCTTC.

V gene TRBV6-4 combines with J gene TRBJ2-3; D is unclear. The germline V gene has CDR1 MRHNA and CDR2 SNTAGT. The CDR3 extends over 13 amino acids. V was pared by 4 bases and J by 5 bases, with 10 bases between. The CDR3, as DNA: TGTGCCAGCAGTGTACTCGGTGGAGATACGCAGTATTTT. Amino acid sequence: CASSVLGGDTQYF.

The chain employs TRBV6-6 and TRBJ1-2, with 9 positions matching TRBD1. Losses at the gene ends were 6 bases for V and 4 bases for J; bases not matched to a gene: 6. The germline V gene encodes CDR1 MNHNY and CDR2 SVGAGI (reference sequence). This CDR3 has 14 residues. The CDR3 loop reads CASRDTGGIYGYTF. CDR3 DNA sequence: TGTGCCAGCAGGGATACAGGGGGCATCTATGGCTACACCTTC.

The chain employs TRBV7-9 and TRBJ2-7, with 7 bases lining up with TRBD1. This CDR3 has 14 amino acids. J lost 11 bases, V lost 3 bases, and 13 bases had no gene match. Germline CDR1 SEHNR, CDR2 FQNEAQ (reference sequence). The CDR3 spells CASSFGQEATGKYF. CDR3 nucleotides: TGTGCCAGCAGCTTCGGACAGGAAGCTACCGGAAAGTACTTC.

The chain is built from TRBV7-9 and TRBJ1-1; a possible D gene is TRBD1 (5 bases). CDR3 length equals 12 residues. The V gene lost 6 bases and the J gene lost 13 bases, with 18 bases spanning the gap. Germline V gene sequence: CDR1 SEHNR, CDR2 FQNEAQ (reference sequence). This chain's CDR3 is CASRGTGVEDFF. DNA of the CDR3: TGTGCCAGCAGGGGTACGGGGGTTGAGGATTTCTTT.

The CDR3 DNA reads TGCGCCAGCAGCCCCAGAACAGATACGCAGTATTTT. This translates into CASSPRTDTQYF. This chain connects TRBV5-1 to TRBJ2-3; no reliable D call. The CDR3 has 12 residues. Trimming cost V 4 bases and J 3 bases, with 6 bases left between them. Looked up from germline, CDR1 is SGHRS and CDR2 is YFSETQ.

V is TRBV5-6 and J is TRBJ1-3; D gene ambiguous. This CDR3 is built from 15 residues. Trimming took 1 base from V and 7 from J, leaving 15 bases between them. Germline V gives CDR1 SGHDT, CDR2 YYEEEE. CDR3 amino acids: CASSLYRGGWNTIYF. In DNA form, the CDR3 reads TGTGCCAGCAGCTTGTACCGAGGAGGGTGGAACACCATATATTTT.

This chain joins TRBV18 and TRBJ1-2, with 7 bases identical to TRBD1. The CDR3 spans 13 residues. From germline, CDR1 is KGHSH and CDR2 LQKENI. The junction had 2 bases not matched to a gene; V was cut back by 3 bases and J by 4 bases. This CDR3 reads CASSPGTVYGYTF. In nucleotides, the CDR3 is TGTGCCAGCTCACCTGGGACAGTCTATGGCTACACCTTC.

This chain uses TRBV28 with TRBJ2-1; 10 bases are shared with TRBD1. The CDR3 loop spans 13 amino acids. V was clipped by 7 bases and J by 14 bases; unmatched bases: 11. CDR1 and CDR2 from the germline V gene are MDHEN and SYDVKM. In DNA form, the CDR3 reads TGTGCCAGCATCCGGACAGGGGGGATGGGGAAGTTCTTC. Its protein is CASIRTGGMGKFF.

This chain joins TRBV27 and TRBJ1-2, with 7 positions matching TRBD1. This CDR3 comprises 16 residues. J was trimmed by 6 bases and V by 2 bases; bases with no gene match: 12. Germline-derived CDR1 and CDR2 are MNHEY and SMNVEV (reference sequence). The CDR3 nucleotides are TGTGCCAGCAGTTTAAGATACCTAATAGGGGGCCATGGCTACACCTTC. Protein sequence: CASSLRYLIGGHGYTF.

The chain uses TRBV18 and TRBJ1-2, with 7 bases aligning to TRBD1. Per germline, CDR1 KGHSH and CDR2 LQKENI. J gave up 6 bases and V 4 bases, and 2 bases lay outside the gene matches. This CDR3 contains 12 residues. The DNA for the CDR3 is TGTGCCAGCTCACTGCAGGGGGATGGCTACACCTTC. Translation: CASSLQGDGYTF.

The genes are TRBV18 and TRBJ2-1; a weak D match, TRBD1 (6 bases). This CDR3 has 16 amino acids. V gave up 0 bases and J gave up 2 bases, with 11 bases separating them. Germline CDR1 is KGHSH and CDR2 is LQKENI. The CDR3 sequence: CASSPPGTPAYNEQFF. The CDR3 DNA sequence: TGTGCCAGCTCACCACCCGGGACACCAGCCTACAATGAGCAGTTCTTC.

This chain uses TRBV5-1 with TRBJ1-1; TRBD1 aligns across 7 bases. V was clipped by 1 base and J by 5 bases; unmatched bases: 5. Per the germline V gene, CDR1 is SGHRS and CDR2 is YFSETQ. The CDR3 spans 14 residues. The CDR3 sequence: CASSLTPGGTEAFF. The CDR3 DNA follows: TGCGCCAGCAGCTTGACGCCAGGGGGAACTGAAGCTTTCTTT.

This clone was detected only once. The V gene is TRBV15, the J gene TRBJ2-7; D is undetermined. Trimming removed 1 base from V and 2 bases from J, with 9 bases in between. Germline values: CDR1 LNHNV, CDR2 YYDKDF (reference sequence). This CDR3 is 14 amino acids long. The CDR3 bases are TGTGCCACCAGCAGAGTCTTTCCAGCCTACGAGCAGTACTTC. Protein: CATSRVFPAYEQYF.

The gene calls are TRBV2 and TRBJ1-1, with no clear D. The ends were cut back, 7 bases at V and 1 base at J, with 10 bases in the middle. CDR3 length: 13 residues. Germline CDR1 and CDR2: SNHLY and FYNNEI. In nucleotides, the CDR3 is TGTGCCAGCAATTTCCAGGAGAACACTGAAGCTTTCTTT. It specifies CASNFQENTEAFF.

This clone was observed once. Written as DNA, the CDR3 is TGCAGCGCCGGGACAGGGGTGGCCGGGGAGCTGTTTTTT. This codes for CSAGTGVAGELFF. The chain carries TRBV29-1 and TRBJ2-2; TRBD1 matches at 10 bases. The CDR3 is made up of 13 amino acids. V shed 7 bases, J shed 6 bases, and the junction held 5 bases outside the gene matches. Germline V gene lookup returns CDR1 SQVTM and CDR2 ANQGSEA.

This chain connects TRBV30 to TRBJ1-6, with TRBD1 identical over 8 bases. V lost 4 bases to trimming and J lost 10 bases; unmatched junction nucleotides: 6. This CDR3 comprises 13 residues. Germline CDR1 and CDR2: GTSNPN and SVGIG (reference sequence). This CDR3 is CAWTWTGYSPLHF. CDR3 nucleotide sequence: TGTGCCTGGACCTGGACAGGGTACTCACCCCTCCACTTT.

The CDR3 region has the DNA TGTGCCAGCAGTTCCCTACAGGGGTTAGCTAACTATGGCTACACCTTC. Residues: CASSSLQGLANYGYTF. The J gene is TRBJ1-2, the V gene TRBV28; 7 positions match TRBD1. Germline lookup yields CDR1 MDHEN and CDR2 SYDVKM. The CDR3 consists of 16 residues. The V gene end was trimmed by 4 bases and the J gene end by 0 bases; junction bases not matched to a gene: 8.

The CDR3 coding sequence is TGCAGCGTTTCTCAGGGAGGCACTGAAGCTTTCTTT. It is translated as CSVSQGGTEAFF. The rearrangement links TRBV29-1 to TRBJ1-1, with a possible D match to TRBD1 (5 bases). V lost 5 bases, J lost 4 bases, and 11 bases lay in between. Per the germline V gene, CDR1 is SQVTM and CDR2 is ANQGSEA. The CDR3 runs 12 residues.

This clone appeared once. The chain is built from TRBV6-5 and TRBJ2-7; TRBD1 matches at 11 bases. The V gene end was trimmed by 4 bases and the J gene end by 2 bases; junction bases not matched to a gene: 4. Germline values: CDR1 MNHEY, CDR2 SVGAGI. The CDR3 spans 15 residues. The CDR3 bases are TGTGCCAGCAGTTTTAGGACAGGGGGCACCTACGAGCAGTACTTC. As protein: CASSFRTGGTYEQYF.

This sequence joins TRBV30 and TRBJ2-5; 10 bases map to TRBD2. The CDR3 sequence is 18 residues long. The V and J ends lost 1 base and 3 bases, in that order; junction bases with no gene match: 14. Germline CDR1 GTSNPN, CDR2 SVGIG (reference sequence). The CDR3 DNA reads TGTGCCTGGAGTGAGTCTGTAAGGCTAGCGGGAGAGGAAGAGACCCAGTACTTC. Translating it yields CAWSESVRLAGEEETQYF.